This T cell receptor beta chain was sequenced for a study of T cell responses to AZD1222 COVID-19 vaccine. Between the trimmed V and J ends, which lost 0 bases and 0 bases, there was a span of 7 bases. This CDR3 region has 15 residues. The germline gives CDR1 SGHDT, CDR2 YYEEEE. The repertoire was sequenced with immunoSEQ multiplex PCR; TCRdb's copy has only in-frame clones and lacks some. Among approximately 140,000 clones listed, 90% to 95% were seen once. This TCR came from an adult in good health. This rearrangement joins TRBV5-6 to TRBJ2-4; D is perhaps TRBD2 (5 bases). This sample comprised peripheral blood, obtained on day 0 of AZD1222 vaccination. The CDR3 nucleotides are TGTGCCAGCAGCTTGGCGGGGATAGCCAAAAACATTCAGTACTTC. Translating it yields CASSLAGIAKNIQYF.